This T cell receptor (beta chain) was profiled in a study of T cell responses to AZD1222 COVID-19 vaccine. Method: immunoSEQ multiplex PCR; TCRdb's copy keeps in-frame clones and lacks some. The data hold about 120,000 clones, with around 92% observed a single time. Trimming took 5 bases from V and 0 from J, leaving 8 bases between them. Germline CDR1 is SGHTA and CDR2 is FQGTGA. The CDR3 is made up of 14 amino acids. The sequences come from peripheral blood, collected on day 0 of AZD1222 vaccination. This TCR derives from an adult in good health. The chain joins TRBV7-3 to TRBJ2-1; D is uncertain. CDR3 nucleotides: TGTGCCAGCAGCGCGACGGCCTCCTACAATGAGCAGTTCTTC. Translation gives CASSATASYNEQFF.